Listed here is a single TCR beta chain. These data come from a study of blood T cell repertoires in COVID-19. The wider study: Acute and convalescent COVID-19 samples came from the United States, Italy and Spain. Nucleic acid was either cDNA or gDNA, and it came from T cells, B-cell-depleted T cells, or PBMCs.

Source study methods: Scientists estimated how many nucleated cells there were by amplifying reference gene primers. The assay was immunoSEQ multiplex PCR, and TCRdb's table has in-frame clones only and misses some. The DNA gave D and trimming, while V, J and clone size come from that table. This table has just over 25,000 clones, around 87% appearing once. After removal of 0 bases from V and 9 bases from J, the junction contained 8 bases not matched to a gene. Germline V gene sequence: CDR1 SGDLS, CDR2 YYNGEE. The CDR3 has 15 residues. Sequenced input: peripheral blood. This chain joins TRBV9 and TRBJ2-5; TRBD1 aligns across 10 bases. This TCR derives from a man aged 65 to 85 with acute or convalescent COVID-19. CDR3 sequence: CASSVDPGQGTAQYF. The CDR3 DNA follows: TGTGCCAGCAGCGTAGACCCGGGACAGGGGACGGCCCAGTACTTC. The variable domain in full, with the rest retrieved from reference TRBV9 and TRBJ2-5, is DSGVTQTPKHLITATGQRVTLRCSPRSGDLSVYWYQQSLDQGLQFLIQYYNGEERAKGNILERFSAQQFPDLHSELNLSSLELGDSALYFCASSVDPGQGTAQYFGPGTRLLVL.